This T cell receptor beta chain came from a study of response to subunit inactivated influenza vaccine. The study's findings and limits: It was suggested by the authors that few new T cells are recruited by each seasonal influenza vaccination.

Concerning this clonotype: Its specificity is not known. A much larger clone lies one base from this, so it may be a read error.

The length of the CDR3 is 13 residues. Trimming stripped 1 base from V and 0 bases from J, with 1 base between. Germline V gives CDR1 MNHEY, CDR2 SVGEGT. MiXCR, run by TCRdb on the RT-PCR reads, gives a single entry per CDR3 protein. Of around 760,000 distinct CDR3 sequences in the sample, approximately 14% were seen once. The source was PBMCs from blood, collected 14 to 15 days before vaccination. This chain links TRBV6-2 or TRBV6-3 with TRBJ2-1, with D uncertain. The clonotype was recovered from a man aged 50-59 years who received an inactivated influenza vaccine. The CDR3 DNA follows: TGTGCCAGCAGTTACTTCTCCTACAATGAGCAGTTCTTC. This translates into CASSYFSYNEQFF.